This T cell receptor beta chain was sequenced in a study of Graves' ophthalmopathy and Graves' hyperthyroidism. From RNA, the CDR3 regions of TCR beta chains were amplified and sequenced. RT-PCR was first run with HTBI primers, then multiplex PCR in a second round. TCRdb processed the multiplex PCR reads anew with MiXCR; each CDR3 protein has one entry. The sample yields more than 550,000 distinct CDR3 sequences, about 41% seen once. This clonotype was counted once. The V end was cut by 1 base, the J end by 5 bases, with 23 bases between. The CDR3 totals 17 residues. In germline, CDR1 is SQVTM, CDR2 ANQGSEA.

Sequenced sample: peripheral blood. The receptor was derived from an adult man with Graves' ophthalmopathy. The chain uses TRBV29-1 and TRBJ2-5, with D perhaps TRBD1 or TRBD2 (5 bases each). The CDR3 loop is CSVEATTGWGRNETQYF. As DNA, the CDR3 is TGCAGCGTTGAAGCTACTACGGGATGGGGCCGCAATGAGACCCAGTACTTC.